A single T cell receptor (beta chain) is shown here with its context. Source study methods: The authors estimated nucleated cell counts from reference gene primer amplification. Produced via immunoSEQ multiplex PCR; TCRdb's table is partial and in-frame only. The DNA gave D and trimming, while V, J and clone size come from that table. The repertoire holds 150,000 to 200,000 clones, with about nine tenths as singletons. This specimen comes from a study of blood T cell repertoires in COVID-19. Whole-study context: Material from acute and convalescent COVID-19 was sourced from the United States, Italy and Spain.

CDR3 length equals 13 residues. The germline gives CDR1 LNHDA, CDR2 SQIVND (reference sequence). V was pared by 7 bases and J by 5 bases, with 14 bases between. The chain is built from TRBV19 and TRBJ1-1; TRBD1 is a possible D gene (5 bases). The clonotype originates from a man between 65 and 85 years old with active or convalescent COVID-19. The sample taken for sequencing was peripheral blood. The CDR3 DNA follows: TGTGCCAGTATGTGGAGGGGAGTGACTGAAGCTTTCTTT. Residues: CASMWRGVTEAFF.